Listed here are 23 T cell receptor beta chains from one sample, sequenced in a study of T-cell memory formation after mild COVID-19 (dated by TCRdb to about 2021). Library prep was done by 5' RACE. The sequencer was an Illumina NovaSeq 6000. In TCRdb, the public reads were trimmed at Q25 with fastp and aligned with MiXCR, with productive beta chains retained. CDR3 protein duplicates are merged, each entry listing the most common genes and DNA. The sample data list some 320,000 distinct CDR3 sequences, and about a sixth of these were observed just once. Under 25% of the sample belongs to the ten largest clones. Sequencing was carried out using PBMCs or a T cell subset sorted from them (not recorded which). The receptors derive from a man younger than 35 who had mild COVID-19 (a few samples of this study predate the infection). The sample titles of this study are shuffled in the database, so cell type and time point are left out; the donor was told from shared clones.

This clonotype has more than one count but fewer than ten. The CDR3 is CASSRDYTPLLSDTQYF. The CDR3 DNA follows: TGTGCCAGCAGCCGGGACTACACACCCCTTCTGTCAGATACGCAGTATTTT. This chain links TRBV4-2 with TRBJ2-3, with 7 bases aligning to TRBD2. With 4 bases clipped from V and 4 bases from J, the junction kept 14 bases outside the gene matches. CDR1 is LGHNA and CDR2 is YNFKEQ in the germline V gene. This CDR3 contains 17 residues.

This sequence joins TRBV6-6 and TRBJ1-1; D is unresolved. The ends were cut back, 1 base at V and 5 bases at J, with 17 bases in the middle. The germline V gene has CDR1 MNHNY and CDR2 SVGAGI (reference sequence). CDR3 length equals 16 residues. CDR3 sequence (DNA): TGTGCCAGCAGTTACTTTTCGCCGGATGCGGGAACTGAAGCTTTCTTT. Its protein product is CASSYFSPDAGTEAFF.

This chain connects TRBV5-1 to TRBJ1-2; no clear D gene. Deletions cut 0 bases from V and 4 bases from J, with 10 bases between. This CDR3 comprises 14 residues. Germline V lookup: CDR1 SGHRS, CDR2 YFSETQ. In DNA, the CDR3 is TGCGCCAGCAGCTTGGTGTTCCAGACCTATGGCTACACCTTC. As protein: CASSLVFQTYGYTF.

V usage is TRBV5-1 and J usage is TRBJ2-6; weak D call: TRBD1 (6 bases). Trimming left V 4 bases short and J 0 bases short, with 11 bases between. Germline values: CDR1 SGHRS, CDR2 YFSETQ. This CDR3 contains 16 residues. Written as DNA, the CDR3 is TGCGCCAGCAGCATTCGACAGGCCTCTGGGGCCAACGTCCTGACTTTC. Its translation is CASSIRQASGANVLTF.

This clonotype was seen a handful of times. The chain recombines TRBV7-2 with TRBJ2-5, with 7 bases fitting TRBD1. The CDR3 has 15 residues. CDR1 and CDR2 from the germline V gene are SGHTA and FQGNSA. V gave up 0 bases and J gave up 1 base; unmatched junction bases: 2. CDR3 sequence reads: CASSLARGLQETQYF. CDR3 DNA sequence: TGTGCCAGCAGCTTAGCTAGGGGGCTCCAAGAGACCCAGTACTTC.

This clonotype has more than one count but fewer than ten. The CDR3 region is CASSQSGVGYTF. In nucleotides, the CDR3 is TGTGCCAGCAGCCAATCTGGCGTCGGGTACACCTTC. The rearrangement uses TRBV3-1 and TRBJ1-2; no definite D call. Trimming took 2 bases from V and 11 from J, leaving 12 bases between them. This CDR3 region has 12 residues. Germline CDR1 and CDR2: LGHDT and YNNKEL (reference sequence).

In this sample, this clonotype turned up a few times. J is TRBJ2-3 and V is TRBV20-1; D perhaps matches TRBD2 (5 bases). The CDR3 is 14 amino acids. Per the germline V gene, CDR1 is DFQATT and CDR2 is SNEGSKA (reference sequence). Trimming removed 2 bases from V and 2 bases from J, with 11 bases in between. CDR3 bases: TGCAGTGCTAGACCGGACTGGGACACAGATACGCAGTATTTT. This encodes CSARPDWDTDTQYF.

The rearrangement joins TRBV6-6 to TRBJ1-3, with D possibly TRBD1 on 6 matching bases. The germline CDR1 and CDR2 sequences are MNHNY and SVGAGI (reference sequence). The CDR3 length is 12 residues. Deletions cut 8 bases from V and 6 bases from J, with 11 bases between. Here the CDR3 reads CASGPGENTIYF. CDR3 nucleotide sequence: TGTGCCAGCGGGCCAGGGGAAAACACCATATATTTT.

The sample holds a few counts of this clonotype. The V and J genes are TRBV7-9 and TRBJ2-1, with 8 bases lining up with TRBD2. In germline, CDR1 is SEHNR, CDR2 FQNEAQ (reference sequence). V lost 3 bases, J lost 2 bases, and 3 bases stayed unmatched. The CDR3 spans 15 residues. CDR3 sequence (DNA): TGTGCCAGCAGCTTCCGCGGGGGGCCCTACAATGAGCAGTTCTTC. It yields the protein CASSFRGGPYNEQFF.

The chain employs TRBV6-2 or TRBV6-3 and TRBJ2-5; D possibly matches TRBD1 or TRBD2 (5 bases each). This CDR3 comprises 16 residues. Trimming stripped 2 bases from V and 4 bases from J, with 17 bases between. Germline values: CDR1 MNHEY, CDR2 SVGEGT. The CDR3 DNA reads as TGTGCCAGCAGTTACGACGGGACCACCCTGTCAGAGACCCAGTACTTC. Amino acid sequence: CASSYDGTTLSETQYF.

The chain is built from TRBV12-3 or TRBV12-4 and TRBJ1-2; D perhaps matches TRBD1 (5 bases). This CDR3 is 15 amino acids long. V lost 5 bases, J lost 7 bases, and 20 bases lay in between. In nucleotides, the CDR3 is TGTGCCAGCAGTGACCTCTCGCCCAGGGCCATTGGCTACACCTTC. It yields the protein CASSDLSPRAIGYTF.

This clonotype was detected only a few times. The CDR3 sequence is CATSTGTTGEKLFF. The CDR3 DNA reads as TGTGCCACCAGCACCGGGACAACCGGCGAAAAACTGTTTTTT. The V call is TRBV24-1, the J call TRBJ1-4; the D gene is possibly TRBD1 (6 bases). V lost 7 bases and J 8 bases, leaving 16 bases between the germline ends. CDR1 and CDR2 (germline): KGHDR, SFDVKD. The CDR3 covers 14 residues.

This clonotype has just a few counts. CDR3 nucleotides: TGCGCCAGCAGCTTGGATTTGGTCCACAGGGTGGCCTATAATTCACCCCTCCACTTT. Protein: CASSLDLVHRVAYNSPLHF. The chain carries TRBV5-1 and TRBJ1-6, with TRBD1 as a possible D gene (6 bases). Per germline, CDR1 SGHRS and CDR2 YFSETQ. This CDR3 has 19 amino acids. V dropped 0 bases and J dropped 2 bases, with 18 bases sitting between them.

In this sample, this clonotype turned up a few times. This sequence joins TRBV29-1 and TRBJ2-2; D is unclear. The CDR3 covers 13 residues. The germline V gene has CDR1 SQVTM and CDR2 ANQGSEA. Between the trimmed V and J ends, which lost 6 bases and 5 bases, there was a span of 13 bases. DNA for the CDR3: TGCAGCGTGAGGAATTTGGGGACCGGGGAGCTGTTTTTT. Translating it yields CSVRNLGTGELFF.

V usage is TRBV5-1 and J usage is TRBJ1-5; no clear D gene. The V gene lost 0 bases and the J gene lost 3 bases, with 7 bases spanning the gap. The CDR3 has 14 residues. Per the germline V gene, CDR1 is SGHRS and CDR2 is YFSETQ. CDR3 loop: CASSLDAVNQPQHF. DNA of the CDR3: TGCGCCAGCAGCTTGGACGCCGTCAATCAGCCCCAGCATTTT.

This clonotype showed up just a few times. This chain links TRBV3-1 with TRBJ1-2, with D maybe TRBD1 (5 bases). Per germline, CDR1 LGHDT and CDR2 YNNKEL (reference sequence). V lost 6 bases, J lost 8 bases, and 16 bases lay in between. This CDR3 spans 13 amino acids. The CDR3 coding sequence is TGTGCCAGCAGTTTAACCAGGGTAAACGGCTACACCTTC. It translates to CASSLTRVNGYTF.

The sample holds a few counts of this clonotype. This sequence joins TRBV20-1 and TRBJ2-7; maybe TRBD1 (6 bases). From germline, CDR1 is DFQATT and CDR2 SNEGSKA (reference sequence). The CDR3 totals 14 residues. V was cut by 5 bases and J by 2 bases, with 16 bases left in between. This chain's CDR3 is CSAPKAGVAYEQYV. The CDR3 DNA reads TGCAGTGCTCCCAAGGCAGGGGTAGCCTACGAGCAGTACGTC.

The sample holds many counts of this clonotype. This chain uses TRBV10-3 with TRBJ1-2; a possible D gene is TRBD1 (5 bases). Trimming pared 2 bases from V and 4 bases from J, leaving 11 bases between. This CDR3 is 14 amino acids long. CDR1 and CDR2 (germline): ENHRY, SYGVKD. The CDR3, as DNA: TGTGCCATCAGTGAGGGGCGGGGGAGCTATGGCTACACCTTC. Its translation: CAISEGRGSYGYTF.

V usage is TRBV12-3 or TRBV12-4 and J usage is TRBJ1-5; 8 nucleotides match TRBD1. The V gene end was trimmed by 5 bases and the J gene end by 6 bases; junction bases not matched to a gene: 6. The CDR3 length is 14 residues. This chain's CDR3 is CASSPDRGRQPQHF. The CDR3 DNA sequence: TGTGCCAGCAGTCCCGACAGGGGACGTCAGCCCCAGCATTTT.

The sample holds a few counts of this clonotype. The CDR3 protein is CASSESIRGTDTQYF. The CDR3 coding sequence is TGTGCCAGCAGTGAGAGCATAAGGGGCACAGATACGCAGTATTTT. The V call is TRBV25-1, the J call TRBJ2-3; D call uncertain. The CDR3 runs 15 residues. The V end was cut by 3 bases, the J end by 1 base, with 11 bases between. Germline lookup yields CDR1 MGHDK and CDR2 SYGVNS.

This clonotype was recorded a few times. V gene TRBV6-2 or TRBV6-3 combines with J gene TRBJ2-1; D gene ambiguous. The V and J ends lost 4 bases and 8 bases respectively, with 12 bases between them. Germline V lookup: CDR1 MNHEY, CDR2 SVGEGT. The CDR3 length is 13 residues. The CDR3 reads CASSWVFSDEQFF. The CDR3, as DNA: TGTGCCAGCAGTTGGGTCTTTTCCGATGAGCAGTTCTTC.

In this sample, this clonotype turned up a few times. The rearrangement uses TRBV7-9 and TRBJ1-1, with D tentatively TRBD1 (6 bases). CDR3 length: 13 amino acids. The germline V gene has CDR1 SEHNR and CDR2 FQNEAQ (reference sequence). Trimming cost V 11 bases and J 3 bases, with 16 bases left between them. The CDR3 reads CAGLLGADTEAFF. CDR3 coding DNA: TGTGCCGGGCTTCTGGGGGCGGACACTGAAGCTTTCTTT.

V gene TRBV5-6 combines with J gene TRBJ1-2; no clear D. This CDR3 comprises 13 residues. The ends were cut back, 7 bases at V and 6 bases at J, with 16 bases in the middle. The germline V gene encodes CDR1 SGHDT and CDR2 YYEEEE. The CDR3: CASSPRPDDGYTF. The DNA for the CDR3 is TGTGCCAGCTCCCCCCGGCCGGACGATGGCTACACCTTC.